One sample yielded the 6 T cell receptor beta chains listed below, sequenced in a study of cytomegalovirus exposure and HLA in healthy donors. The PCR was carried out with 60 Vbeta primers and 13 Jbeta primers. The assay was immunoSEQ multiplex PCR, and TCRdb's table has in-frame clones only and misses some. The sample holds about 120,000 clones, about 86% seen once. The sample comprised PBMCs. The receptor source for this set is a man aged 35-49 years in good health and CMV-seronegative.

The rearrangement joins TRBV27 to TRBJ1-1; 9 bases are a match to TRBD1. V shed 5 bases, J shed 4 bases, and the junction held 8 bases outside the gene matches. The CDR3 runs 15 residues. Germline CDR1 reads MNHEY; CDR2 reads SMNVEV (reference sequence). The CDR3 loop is CASSVGTGYRTEAFF. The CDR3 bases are TGTGCCAGCAGTGTTGGGACAGGGTATCGCACTGAAGCTTTCTTT.

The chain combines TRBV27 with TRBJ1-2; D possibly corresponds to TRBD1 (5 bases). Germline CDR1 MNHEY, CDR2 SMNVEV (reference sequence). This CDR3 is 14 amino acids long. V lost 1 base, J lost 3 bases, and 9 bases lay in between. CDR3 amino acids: CASSLFRGDYGYTF. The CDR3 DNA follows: TGTGCCAGCAGTTTATTCCGGGGGGACTATGGCTACACCTTC.

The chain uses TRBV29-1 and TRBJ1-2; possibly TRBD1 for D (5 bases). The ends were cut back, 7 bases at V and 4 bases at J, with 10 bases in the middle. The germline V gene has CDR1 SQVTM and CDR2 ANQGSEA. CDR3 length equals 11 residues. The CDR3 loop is CSAAGGYGYTF. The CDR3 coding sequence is TGCAGCGCTGCGGGGGGCTATGGCTACACCTTC. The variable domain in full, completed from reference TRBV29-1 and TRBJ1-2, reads SAVISQKPSRDICQRGTSLTIQCQVDSQVTMMFWYRQQPGQSLTLIATANQGSEATYESGFVIDKFPISRPNLTFSTLTVSNMSPEDSSIYLCSAAGGYGYTFGSGTRLTVV.

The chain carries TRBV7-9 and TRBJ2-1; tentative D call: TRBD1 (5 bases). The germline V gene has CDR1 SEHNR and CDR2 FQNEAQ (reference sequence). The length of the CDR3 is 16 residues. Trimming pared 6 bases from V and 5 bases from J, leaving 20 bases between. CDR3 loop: CASRHVQGGRNNEQFF. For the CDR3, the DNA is TGTGCCAGCAGGCATGTGCAGGGTGGTAGGAACAATGAGCAGTTCTTC.

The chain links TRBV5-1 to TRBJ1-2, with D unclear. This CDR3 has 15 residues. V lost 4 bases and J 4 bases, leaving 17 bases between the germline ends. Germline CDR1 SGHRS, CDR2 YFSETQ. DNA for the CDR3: TGCGCCAGCAGCACGGCAGGCTCCCGACCCTATGGCTACACCTTC. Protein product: CASSTAGSRPYGYTF.

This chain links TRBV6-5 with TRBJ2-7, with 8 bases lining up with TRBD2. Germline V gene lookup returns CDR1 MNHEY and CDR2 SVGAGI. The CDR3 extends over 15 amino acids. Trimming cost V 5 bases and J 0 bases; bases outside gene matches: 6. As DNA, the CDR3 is TGTGCCAGCAGTCAGCGGGGGTCGAACTCCTACGAGCAGTACTTC. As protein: CASSQRGSNSYEQYF.